This TCR beta chain was captured by sequencing in a study of T cell responses to AZD1222 COVID-19 vaccine. Study-level results: Clonal diversity may have been underestimated, and the donors were mostly white British, with more females than males. Among AZD1222 vaccinees, only 6 or 7 were seropositive at baseline.

Sequenced by immunoSEQ multiplex PCR; TCRdb stores in-frame clones only, minus some. Here the sample spans some 150,000 clones, about 92% being singletons. Concerning this clone: Its cognate antigen is unknown.

In germline, CDR1 is MNHNY, CDR2 SVGAGI (reference sequence). Trimming took 9 bases from V and 2 from J, leaving 11 bases between them. The CDR3 is 14 residues long. The chain employs TRBV6-6 and TRBJ1-6, with D hard to call. The clonotype was recovered from an adult in good health. Sequencing was performed on peripheral blood, taken on day 0 of MenACWY control vaccination. CDR3 nucleotide sequence: TGTGCCAGTACGGAGAGGACCTATAATTCACCCCTCCACTTT. Translating gives CASTERTYNSPLHF.